A single sample gave rise to the 14 T cell receptor beta chains below, sequenced in a study of blood T cell repertoires in COVID-19. Clones were read by immunoSEQ multiplex PCR, and TCRdb kept only the in-frame ones, dropping some. This table has roughly 41,000 clones, approximately 80% appearing once. The specimen was peripheral blood. These receptors all stem from a man aged 50-60 years with active COVID-19.

The chain joins TRBV27 to TRBJ2-3; TRBD1 is a possible D gene (5 bases). With 2 bases removed from V and 3 bases from J, the gap between germline ends came to 9 bases. CDR3 length: 14 residues. Germline V gives CDR1 MNHEY, CDR2 SMNVEV (reference sequence). The CDR3 sequence: CASSLIGATDTQYF. The DNA for the CDR3 is TGTGCCAGCAGTTTAATAGGGGCGACAGATACGCAGTATTTT.

The chain carries TRBV3-1 (or the pseudogene TRBV3-2) and TRBJ2-3, with a tentative D call TRBD2 (7 bases). Germline V gene sequence: CDR1 LGHDT, CDR2 YNNKEL (reference sequence). The length of the CDR3 is 15 residues. The V end lost 5 bases, the J end lost 2 bases, and 14 bases lay between the germline ends. The CDR3 region is CASSNPGGPTDTQYF. The CDR3 region has the DNA TGTGCCAGCAGCAACCCGGGGGGCCCCACAGATACGCAGTATTTT.

The chain combines TRBV28 with TRBJ2-3; the D gene is possibly TRBD2 (6 bases). Trimming removed 2 bases at V and 1 base at J, with 10 bases between. Per the germline V gene, CDR1 is MDHEN and CDR2 is SYDVKM. This CDR3 has 15 residues. This CDR3 is CASSLIASGTDTQYF. The CDR3 bases are TGTGCCAGCAGTTTAATCGCTAGCGGCACAGATACGCAGTATTTT.

Relative to its sample, this clone is medium-sized. This chain uses TRBV4-3 with TRBJ2-7; 7 bases are shared with TRBD1. V was pared by 0 bases and J by 3 bases, with 5 bases of the junction left unmatched. The CDR3 contains 15 residues. Germline assignment: CDR1 LGHNA and CDR2 YSLEER. CDR3 DNA: TGCGCCAGCAGCCAAGATTGGGACAGTAACTACGAGCAGTACTTC. Protein sequence: CASSQDWDSNYEQYF.

The CDR3 here is CASRTFWGPDYGYTF. In DNA form, the CDR3 reads TGTGCCAGCAGGACCTTTTGGGGCCCGGACTATGGCTACACCTTC. The J gene is TRBJ1-2, the V gene TRBV6-6, with a tentative D call TRBD1 (5 bases). Germline lookup yields CDR1 MNHNY and CDR2 SVGAGI (reference sequence). CDR3 size: 15 residues. V lost 6 bases and J 3 bases, leaving 17 bases between the germline ends.

J is TRBJ1-2 and V is TRBV11-2, with TRBD1 matching 7 bases. With 6 bases clipped from V and 5 bases from J, the junction kept 6 bases outside the gene matches. The CDR3 covers 13 residues. Germline assignment: CDR1 SGHAT and CDR2 FQNNGV. The CDR3 here is CASRPTGNYGYTF. The CDR3 nucleotides are TGTGCCAGCAGACCGACAGGGAATTATGGCTACACCTTC.

This sequence joins TRBV19 and TRBJ2-2; TRBD2 matches at 10 bases. The CDR3 covers 16 residues. The V gene's germline CDR1 is LNHDA and CDR2 SQIVND (reference sequence). With V trimmed by 3 bases and J by 7 bases, 8 bases remained unmatched. CDR3 sequence: CASSMVLAGPSGELFF. CDR3 DNA: TGTGCCAGTAGTATGGTACTAGCGGGGCCCAGCGGGGAGCTGTTTTTT.

The chain is built from TRBV9 and TRBJ2-7; 8 nucleotides agree with TRBD2. The CDR3 runs 15 residues. CDR1 and CDR2 from the germline V gene are SGDLS and YYNGEE. Germline trimming cut 0 bases from V and 3 bases from J; bases unmatched to any gene: 5. CDR3 amino acids: CASSVAPGGVYEQYF. CDR3 DNA sequence: TGTGCCAGCAGCGTAGCCCCCGGGGGGGTCTACGAGCAGTACTTC.

The CDR3 DNA is TGTGCCAGCAGCCAAACAGGGGGAAGCTACTACGAGCAGTACTTC. Translating it yields CASSQTGGSYYEQYF. This chain uses TRBV3-1 (or the pseudogene TRBV3-2) with TRBJ2-7; TRBD1 matches at 8 bases. Germline CDR1 reads LGHDT; CDR2 reads YNNKEL (reference sequence). The CDR3 has 15 amino acids. The V and J ends lost 2 bases and 3 bases, in that order; junction bases with no gene match: 6.

As DNA, the CDR3 is TGTGCCAGCAGCTTGAACAGGGGGGCTAACTATGGCTACACCTTC. It yields the protein CASSLNRGANYGYTF. This rearrangement joins TRBV5-4 to TRBJ1-2, with 8 nucleotides matching TRBD1. Germline V gives CDR1 SGHNT, CDR2 YYREEE (reference sequence). There are 15 residues in the CDR3. The ends lost 1 base at V and 0 bases at J; junction bases unmatched: 2.

J is TRBJ2-1 and V is TRBV3-1 (or the pseudogene TRBV3-2), with 10 bases lining up with TRBD2. The J segment lost 8 bases and the V segment lost 3 bases, leaving 13 bases of the junction unmatched. CDR3 length: 17 residues. Germline V gives CDR1 LGHDT, CDR2 YNNKEL (reference sequence). The CDR3 nucleotides read TGTGCCAGCAGCCAGATCCAGCGGGGGGGCTATAGAGATGAGCAGTTCTTC. Translation: CASSQIQRGGYRDEQFF.

The CDR3 DNA is TGTGCCAGCAGAGCGGGGGGGCAGGGCACCGGGGAGCTGTTTTTT. Its protein product is CASRAGGQGTGELFF. This chain joins TRBV7-2 and TRBJ2-2, with 10 nucleotides matching TRBD2. This CDR3 is built from 15 residues. Germline values: CDR1 SGHTA, CDR2 FQGNSA. J was trimmed by 4 bases and V by 6 bases; bases with no gene match: 5.

The chain employs TRBV6-5 and TRBJ2-7; D may be TRBD1 (5 bases). The CDR3 runs to 15 residues. V was trimmed by 0 bases and J by 1 base, leaving 10 bases between them. The germline gives CDR1 MNHEY, CDR2 SVGAGI. The CDR3 DNA follows: TGTGCCAGCAGTTACTCGGCAGGGTGGTCCTACGAGCAGTACTTC. This translates into CASSYSAGWSYEQYF.

The rearrangement links TRBV15 to TRBJ1-1; D is unclear. The CDR3 sequence is 13 residues long. Germline V gene sequence: CDR1 LNHNV, CDR2 YYDKDF (reference sequence). Trimming cost V 0 bases and J 7 bases, with 9 bases left between them. As DNA, the CDR3 is TGTGCCACCAGCAGAGATGGAGCCGGTGAAGCTTTCTTT. This gives the protein CATSRDGAGEAFF.